This record covers a single T cell receptor beta chain. These data are taken from a study of CD8 T cells in Susac syndrome. The authors reverse transcribed roughly 0.5 to 1 ug RNA with random hexamers. TCRdb re-derived calls from the immunoSEQ multiplex PCR reads in MiXCR, one entry per CDR3 protein. The sample contains about 210,000 distinct CDR3 sequences, 95% of which appear only once. The CDR3 totals 15 residues. Germline V gene data show CDR1 as SNHLY and CDR2 as FYNNEI. V was clipped by 0 bases and J by 7 bases, with 13 bases between them. The sequence came from a human donor with multiple sclerosis. Sequencing was carried out using CD4+ T cells from PBMCs. This chain uses TRBV2 with TRBJ1-5, with TRBD1 as a possible D gene (5 bases). CDR3 residues: CASSEARGSGQPQHF. In nucleotides, the CDR3 is TGTGCCAGCAGTGAAGCGCGGGGCAGCGGCCAGCCCCAGCATTTT.